Listed here is a single T cell receptor beta chain. This clonotype was observed many times. Its antigen is still unknown. Per-base quality was not reported, and no clone a single base away is much larger than it. Stable Graves' hyperthyroidism was defined as the absence of progression to ophthalmopathy over 18 months of follow-up. Hyperthyroidism patients were newly diagnosed, had a disease duration of under 2 months, and were aged 18 to 65 years. The study excluded patients with uncontrolled infections, other autoimmune diseases, pregnancy or lactation. Diagnoses were based on clinical symptoms, serum thyroxine and TRAb, thyroid ultrasound and orbital computed tomography. PBMCs were separated from roughly 9.3 ml of fresh peripheral blood using Ficoll-Paque density gradient centrifugation. Trizol reagent was used to extract total RNA, and RNA quality was then checked on an Agilent 2100 Bioanalyzer.

V loses 0 bases, J loses 8 bases, and the germline ends lie 8 bases apart. The CDR3 holds 12 amino acids from the cysteine to the phenylalanine. The retained sequence is limited to the CDR3, 36 bases, with the frame set at the first base. Via the germline V gene, CDR1 is SGHRS and CDR2 YFSETQ. The sample is drawn from a study of T cells in Graves' hyperthyroidism and ophthalmopathy (dated 2019 in TCRdb). Study-level background: Peripheral blood samples were taken at the time of initial diagnosis, prior to any treatment. The 100 or so discovery patients were divided at random into training and test sets in a 7:3 ratio. Prospective prediction of ophthalmopathy was tested in an independent validation cohort consisting of roughly 19 hyperthyroidism patients and 15 or so patients who later progressed to ophthalmopathy. TCR Vbeta CDR3 sequencing of some 140 peripheral blood samples (around 45 ophthalmopathy, roughly 72 hyperthyroidism and approximately 17 progressor patients) is reported in the paper. To identify TCR V-J signatures that set the groups apart, the researchers used a discovery cohort of 95 to 100 patients, made up of under 45 with Graves' ophthalmopathy and 55 to 65 with stable Graves' hyperthyroidism. In addition, the study compared T-cell repertoires in thyroid tissue and in blood from about 6 Graves' hyperthyroidism patients. Following sampling, methimazole starting at 30 mg daily was given to hyperthyroidism patients, and high-dose intravenous methylprednisolone was given to ophthalmopathy patients. Study-wide findings and limitations: During validation, the model predicted progression to ophthalmopathy a median of around six months ahead of onset, with roughly 65% sensitivity and around 73% specificity. No statistical method was used to fix the sample size in advance, and group allocation was not hidden from the investigators. A 13 V-J signature model separated ophthalmopathy from stable hyperthyroidism, with about 88% sensitivity and 81.08% specificity in cross-validation and 80%/75% in testing. Most expanded thyroid clonotypes (frequency above 0.001) were also detected in blood, suggesting blood repertoires may reflect thyroid immune responses.

The TCR beta CDR3 regions were amplified from the RNA transcripts. For the first round of RT-PCR on the TCR CDR3, the HTBI primer set was used together with the Qiagen OneStep RT-PCR kit. Libraries were constructed in a second round of multiplex PCR, after which size selection and purification were carried out. The libraries were sequenced on an Illumina HiSeq2000 using paired-end 100 bp reads. Concerning the study's data processing: SOAPnuke was used to process the raw data, with reads discarded if the reads contained adapters or uncalled bases, had a mean Phred below 15, or lacked an exact constant-primer or identifier match. COPE v1.2.5 was used to merge high-quality paired reads, and clonotypes were defined as unique nucleotide sequences. MiTCR v1.1 was used to align clonotypes to the IMGT TRBV, TRBD and TRBJ reference segments. Only V-J combinations with frequency above 0.0001, covering 99% to 99.2% of repertoires, were analysed. A TCS score was defined as the ratio between F50 (clonal expansion) and ExV (chaos), using BLOSUM62-based TCRdist between CDR3 peptides within each V-J. Welch's t-statistics and random forest reduced roughly 500 V-J features to under 15, which were used in a naive Bayes classifier (R e1071). In-frame beta chains were kept once TCRdb had trimmed the public reads at Q25 with fastp and called clones with MiXCR. Rows merge per CDR3 protein into single entries with the most common DNA and genes. The V and J calls and clone size are TCRdb's, not the authors'. The sample data list some 620,000 distinct CDR3 sequences, and 15% to 20% of these were observed just once. The ten largest clones add up to 3.5% to 4% of the sample.

Source material: blood. The clonotype comes from a woman in her thirties with Graves' hyperthyroidism. The sequence links TRBV5-1 to TRBJ1-2; the D segment cannot be called with confidence. The nucleotides read TGCGCCAGCAGCTTGGAAATGGGGGGCTACACCTTC. Its protein is CASSLEMGGYTF.